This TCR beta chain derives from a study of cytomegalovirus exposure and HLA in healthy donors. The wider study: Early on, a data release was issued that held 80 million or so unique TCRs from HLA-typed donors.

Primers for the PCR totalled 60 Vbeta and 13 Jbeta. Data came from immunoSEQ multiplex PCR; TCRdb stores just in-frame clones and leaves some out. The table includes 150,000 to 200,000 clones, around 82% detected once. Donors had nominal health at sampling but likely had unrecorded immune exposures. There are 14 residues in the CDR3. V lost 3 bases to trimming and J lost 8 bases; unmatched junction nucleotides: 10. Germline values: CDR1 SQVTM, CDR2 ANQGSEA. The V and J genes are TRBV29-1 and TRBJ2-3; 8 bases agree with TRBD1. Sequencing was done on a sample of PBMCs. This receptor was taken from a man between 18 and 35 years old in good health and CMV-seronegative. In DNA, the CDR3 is TGCAGCGTTGATAGGACAGGGACTCAGGGTACGCAGTATTTT. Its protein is CSVDRTGTQGTQYF.